The present T cell receptor (beta chain) was sequenced within a study of T cells of healthy individuals. A single record per CDR3 protein comes from TCRdb applying MiXCR to the 5' RACE reads. The sample lists fewer than 70,000 distinct CDR3 sequences, under 15% occurring once. The CDR3 extends over 11 amino acids. Germline CDR1 is SQVTM and CDR2 is ANQGSEA. V was trimmed by 0 bases and J by 11 bases, leaving 10 bases between them. This clonotype was seen ten or more times. The origin of this receptor is a human donor in good health. V is TRBV29-1 and J is TRBJ1-1; D is unresolved. The CDR3 nucleotides are TGCAGCGTTGAAGATGAGGTTCGGGCTTTCTTT. Translating gives CSVEDEVRAFF.